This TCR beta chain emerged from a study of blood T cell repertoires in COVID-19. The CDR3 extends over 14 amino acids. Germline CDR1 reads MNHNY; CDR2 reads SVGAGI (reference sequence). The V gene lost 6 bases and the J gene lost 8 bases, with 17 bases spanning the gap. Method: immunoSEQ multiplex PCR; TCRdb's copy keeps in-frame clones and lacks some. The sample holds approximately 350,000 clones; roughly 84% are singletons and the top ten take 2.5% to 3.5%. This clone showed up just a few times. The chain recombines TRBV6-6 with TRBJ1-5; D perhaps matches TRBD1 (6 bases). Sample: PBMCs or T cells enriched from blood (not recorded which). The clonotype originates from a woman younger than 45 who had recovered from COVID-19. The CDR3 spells CASRGILQGEPQHF. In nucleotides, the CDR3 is TGTGCCAGCAGAGGGATCTTACAGGGTGAGCCCCAGCATTTT.